This T cell receptor beta chain comes out of a study of spatial heterogeneity in lung cancer. Study background: Detection of beta-chain sequences consistently exceeded that of alpha-chain sequences. The mean occurrence of each unique TCR and UMI combination in raw reads exceeded nine.

This clonotype was recorded many times. What it recognizes is unknown. All TCR cDNA molecules were individually tagged with a unique molecular identifier. TCRdb used MiXCR to reprocess the 5' RACE reads, holding one entry per CDR3 protein. This table holds roughly 8,900 distinct CDR3 sequences, about 9% found once. Time point in this sample: sample taken at primary tumor resection. Without sorting, whole RNA was sequenced from tumor, nontumor lung or frozen PBMC. This CDR3 has 18 amino acids. The V and J ends lost 10 bases and 1 base respectively, with 26 bases between them. General study results and limits: How many expanded intratumoral alpha and beta TCRs were present tracked the tumor mutation count, which was a count of nonsynonymous mutations.

The input for sequencing was lung tumor tissue, taken at surgery. This chain connects TRBV12-3 or TRBV12-4 to TRBJ2-1; D possibly corresponds to TRBD1 (5 bases). This receptor was taken from a female donor with early-stage non-small cell lung cancer. The CDR3 is CATQSSQGLGLSYNEQFF. The CDR3 DNA reads as TGTGCCACTCAAAGTTCCCAGGGTTTAGGCCTTTCCTACAATGAGCAGTTCTTC.